This is a list of T cell receptor beta chains from one sample in a study of shared clonotypes between healthy human individuals. The assay was immunoSEQ multiplex PCR, and TCRdb's table has in-frame clones only and misses some. Of approximately 250,000 clones listed, just over 65% are singletons. The source material was memory CD4+ T cells sorted from blood. Source of these receptors: a young man in good health. The CDR3 runs from the conserved cysteine through the conserved F or W. A D gene is named only where the DNA matches it firmly. Clone size appears in some rows only: once, few, many, or a class for an expanded clone.

V: TRBV7-2
D: .
size: .
J: TRBJ2-2
CDR3: CASSLLGLNTGELFF
DNA: TGTGCCAGCAGCTTACTCGGGTTGAACACCGGGGAGCTGTTTTTT

V: TRBV28
D: TRBD2
size: .
J: TRBJ2-3
CDR3: CASSPVGAGVTDTQYF
DNA: TGTGCCAGCAGTCCCGTGGGAGCGGGAGTCACAGATACGCAGTATTTT

V: TRBV7-7
D: .
size: few
J: TRBJ2-3
CDR3: CASSLDSGTDTQYF
DNA: TGTGCTAGCAGCTTGGACAGTGGCACAGATACGCAGTATTTT

V: TRBV15
D: .
size: .
J: TRBJ1-4
CDR3: CATGRNEKLFF
DNA: TGTGCCACCGGGCGCAATGAAAAACTGTTTTTT

V: TRBV5-6
D: .
size: few
J: TRBJ2-7
CDR3: CASSQVTLGAEQYF
DNA: TGTGCCAGCAGCCAGGTCACATTGGGAGCTGAGCAGTACTTC

V: TRBV11-2
D: .
size: many
J: TRBJ1-5
CDR3: CASSSSGHQPQHF
DNA: TGTGCCAGCAGCTCTTCAGGGCATCAGCCCCAGCATTTT

V: TRBV29-1
D: TRBD1
size: many
J: TRBJ1-2
CDR3: CSVETGGGYGYTF
DNA: TGCAGCGTGGAGACAGGGGGTGGTTATGGCTACACCTTC

V: TRBV28
D: .
size: .
J: TRBJ2-1
CDR3: CASSLIKGSHNEQFF
DNA: TGTGCCAGCAGTTTAATTAAGGGCAGCCACAATGAGCAGTTCTTC

V: TRBV7-2
D: .
size: .
J: TRBJ2-3
CDR3: CASSPGFLRARSF
DNA: TGTGCCAGCAGCCCAGGATTTTTGAGGGCCCGCTCTTTT

V: TRBV28
D: .
size: .
J: TRBJ1-3
CDR3: CASSFTTGSGNTIYF
DNA: TGTGCCAGCAGTTTTACAACAGGGTCTGGAAACACCATATATTTT

V: TRBV10-3
D: TRBD2
size: .
J: TRBJ2-7
CDR3: CAISEASGGPYEQYF
DNA: TGTGCCATCAGTGAAGCTAGCGGGGGCCCCTACGAGCAGTACTTC

V: TRBV5-1
D: TRBD2
size: many
J: TRBJ2-3
CDR3: CASSPSTSGSTDTQYF
DNA: TGCGCCAGCAGCCCATCGACTAGCGGGAGCACAGATACGCAGTATTTT

V: TRBV7-8
D: TRBD1
size: .
J: TRBJ2-6
CDR3: CASSVGQGVSGANVLTF
DNA: TGTGCCAGCAGTGTGGGACAGGGCGTCTCTGGGGCCAACGTCCTGACTTTC

V: TRBV5-1
D: TRBD1
size: once
J: TRBJ1-2
CDR3: CASSLADLRQGRWGYTF
DNA: TGCGCCAGCAGCTTGGCTGACCTCCGACAGGGGCGGTGGGGCTACACCTTC

V: TRBV7-2
D: TRBD1
size: .
J: TRBJ2-7
CDR3: CASSPGDRAPYEQYF
DNA: TGTGCCAGCAGCCCTGGGGACAGGGCCCCCTACGAGCAGTACTTC

V: TRBV2
D: .
size: .
J: TRBJ2-5
CDR3: CASSLQETQYF
DNA: TGTGCCAGCAGCCTTCAAGAGACCCAGTACTTC

V: TRBV5-1
D: .
size: .
J: TRBJ2-1
CDR3: CASSEQTRGEQFF
DNA: TGCGCCAGCAGCGAACAGACTAGGGGTGAGCAGTTCTTC

V: TRBV6-1
D: .
size: .
J: TRBJ2-3
CDR3: CATPVGVAKDTQYF
DNA: TGTGCCACCCCGGTCGGGGTTGCCAAAGATACGCAGTATTTT

V: TRBV28
D: TRBD1
size: .
J: TRBJ1-2
CDR3: CASHGDSQGGYTF
DNA: TGTGCCAGCCACGGGGACAGCCAGGGTGGCTACACCTTC

V: TRBV5-1
D: .
size: once
J: TRBJ2-7
CDR3: CASSLDHYEQYF
DNA: TGCGCCAGCAGCTTGGACCACTACGAGCAGTACTTC

V: TRBV28
D: TRBD2
size: .
J: TRBJ2-7
CDR3: CASTQTSGRRAGYEQYF
DNA: TGTGCCAGCACACAGACAAGCGGGAGGAGGGCGGGCTACGAGCAGTACTTC

V: TRBV27
D: TRBD1
size: .
J: TRBJ1-1
CDR3: CASSLSDSRGITEAFF
DNA: TGTGCCAGCAGTTTATCCGATAGCAGGGGGATCACTGAAGCTTTCTTT

V: TRBV7-2
D: TRBD1
size: .
J: TRBJ1-2
CDR3: CASSSGQGDYGYTF
DNA: TGTGCCAGCAGCTCGGGACAGGGGGACTATGGCTACACCTTC

V: TRBV19
D: TRBD1
size: .
J: TRBJ2-7
CDR3: CASGQVGSYEQYF
DNA: TGTGCCAGTGGACAGGTTGGCTCCTACGAGCAGTACTTC

V: TRBV21-1
D: .
size: .
J: TRBJ2-5
CDR3: CASSKAPQVETQYF
DNA: TGTGCCAGCAGCAAAGCGCCTCAAGTAGAGACCCAGTACTTC

V: TRBV15
D: .
size: few
J: TRBJ2-2
CDR3: CATSRALGPGELFF
DNA: TGTGCCACCAGCAGAGCCCTTGGACCCGGGGAGCTGTTTTTT

V: TRBV28
D: .
size: .
J: TRBJ2-1
CDR3: CASRKGGSSYNEQFF
DNA: TGTGCCAGCCGAAAAGGGGGGAGTTCCTACAATGAGCAGTTCTTC

V: TRBV5-5
D: TRBD2
size: few
J: TRBJ2-1
CDR3: CASSLVLAGLYEQFF
DNA: TGTGCCAGCAGCTTGGTACTAGCGGGACTGTATGAGCAGTTCTTC

V: TRBV28
D: TRBD2
size: .
J: TRBJ2-4
CDR3: CASIGAGAGTKNIQYF
DNA: TGTGCCAGCATCGGGGCGGGAGCCGGGACCAAAAACATTCAGTACTTC

V: TRBV12-5
D: TRBD2
size: .
J: TRBJ2-1
CDR3: CASGLVLSGRYEQFF
DNA: TGTGCTAGTGGTTTGGTACTTAGCGGGAGATATGAGCAGTTCTTC

V: TRBV28
D: .
size: .
J: TRBJ1-4
CDR3: CASSLPANEKLFF
DNA: TGTGCCAGCAGTTTACCAGCTAATGAAAAACTGTTTTTT

V: TRBV5-1
D: TRBD2
size: .
J: TRBJ2-1
CDR3: CASSLIAGVSYNEQFF
DNA: TGCGCCAGCAGCCTAATAGCGGGAGTATCCTACAATGAGCAGTTCTTC

V: TRBV6-6
D: .
size: .
J: TRBJ2-7
CDR3: CASSYLRDRGYEQYF
DNA: TGTGCCAGCAGTTACCTCCGGGACCGTGGCTACGAGCAGTACTTC

V: TRBV5-1
D: .
size: few
J: TRBJ2-7
CDR3: CASRRPYTPEQYF
DNA: TGCGCCAGCCGCAGGCCCTACACCCCCGAGCAGTACTTC

V: TRBV10-3
D: TRBD1
size: once
J: TRBJ1-4
CDR3: CAISEQGGGEKLFF
DNA: TGTGCCATCAGTGAGCAGGGGGGTGGTGAAAAACTGTTTTTT

V: TRBV6-1
D: TRBD1
size: .
J: TRBJ1-2
CDR3: CASIRDSYGYTF
DNA: TGTGCCTCGATCCGGGACAGCTATGGCTACACCTTC

V: TRBV29-1
D: TRBD2
size: .
J: TRBJ2-1
CDR3: CSAWGAGHNEQFF
DNA: TGCAGTGCCTGGGGAGCGGGGCACAATGAGCAGTTCTTC

V: TRBV19
D: .
size: .
J: TRBJ2-7
CDR3: CASSPGRRQLYEQYF
DNA: TGTGCCAGTAGCCCAGGACGTAGGCAACTCTACGAGCAGTACTTC

V: TRBV5-4
D: TRBD1
size: .
J: TRBJ2-5
CDR3: CASSLAPGGAETQYF
DNA: TGTGCCAGCAGCTTGGCGCCAGGGGGCGCGGAGACCCAGTACTTC

V: TRBV13
D: TRBD2
size: .
J: TRBJ2-1
CDR3: CATEERERGRESYNEQFF
DNA: TGTGCCACCGAGGAGCGGGAGAGGGGACGAGAATCCTACAATGAGCAGTTCTTC

V: TRBV12-5
D: TRBD1
size: .
J: TRBJ2-5
CDR3: CASGFDRGETQYF
DNA: TGTGCTAGTGGTTTCGACAGGGGAGAGACCCAGTACTTC

V: TRBV6-5
D: .
size: .
J: TRBJ1-1
CDR3: CASSRGVDTSGAFF
DNA: TGTGCCAGCAGCCGAGGGGTTGACACATCAGGAGCTTTCTTT

V: TRBV7-8
D: TRBD2
size: .
J: TRBJ2-1
CDR3: CASSRDRGVGSGSLYEQFF
DNA: TGTGCCAGCAGCCGGGACCGCGGGGTTGGGAGCGGGAGTTTATATGAGCAGTTCTTC

V: TRBV18
D: .
size: .
J: TRBJ2-2
CDR3: CASSRDAPANTGELFF
DNA: TGTGCCAGCTCACGGGATGCACCCGCGAACACCGGGGAGCTGTTTTTT

V: TRBV19
D: .
size: .
J: TRBJ2-5
CDR3: CASSIKALASDQYF
DNA: TGTGCCAGTAGTATTAAGGCTCTAGCATCGGACCAGTACTTC

V: TRBV28
D: .
size: .
J: TRBJ2-7
CDR3: CASSLSGGTYEQYF
DNA: TGTGCCAGCAGTTTGAGCGGAGGGACCTACGAGCAGTACTTC

V: TRBV6-1
D: .
size: .
J: TRBJ1-1
CDR3: CASSEGGGYTEAFF
DNA: TGTGCCAGCAGTGAAGGTGGGGGATACACTGAAGCTTTCTTT

V: TRBV4-1
D: TRBD1
size: many
J: TRBJ1-4
CDR3: CASSRIIRMPGQGNEKLFF
DNA: TGCGCCAGCAGCCGAATAATACGAATGCCGGGACAGGGTAATGAAAAACTGTTTTTT

V: TRBV19
D: .
size: .
J: TRBJ2-5
CDR3: CASRERQGGETQYF
DNA: TGTGCCAGTCGGGAGAGACAGGGCGGTGAGACCCAGTACTTC

V: TRBV19
D: .
size: .
J: TRBJ1-1
CDR3: CASSISTRITEAFF
DNA: TGTGCCAGTAGTATCTCGACGAGGATCACTGAAGCTTTCTTT

V: TRBV5-1
D: TRBD2
size: many
J: TRBJ2-3
CDR3: CASRILAGGPADTQYF
DNA: TGCGCCAGCCGGATCCTTGCGGGAGGGCCGGCAGATACGCAGTATTTT

V: TRBV5-1
D: .
size: .
J: TRBJ2-2
CDR3: CASSLGPTGDTGELFF
DNA: TGCGCCAGCAGCTTGGGACCGACAGGTGACACCGGGGAGCTGTTTTTT

V: TRBV11-2
D: .
size: .
J: TRBJ1-1
CDR3: CASSLDLQTSEAFF
DNA: TGTGCCAGCAGCTTAGATCTTCAGACTAGTGAAGCTTTCTTT

V: TRBV28
D: .
size: once
J: TRBJ2-3
CDR3: CASSPLRDTQYF
DNA: TGTGCCAGCAGTCCCCTTCGAGATACGCAGTATTTT

V: TRBV27
D: TRBD2
size: .
J: TRBJ2-1
CDR3: CASSWLQLGLEFF
DNA: TGTGCCAGCAGTTGGCTCCAACTGGGACTAGAGTTCTTC

V: TRBV12-5
D: .
size: .
J: TRBJ2-1
CDR3: CASGLEGRVNNEQFF
DNA: TGTGCTAGTGGTTTGGAAGGCAGGGTAAACAATGAGCAGTTCTTC

V: TRBV5-5
D: .
size: few
J: TRBJ2-7
CDR3: CASRRSLTPYEQYF
DNA: TGTGCCAGCAGGCGGAGTCTTACGCCCTACGAGCAGTACTTC

V: TRBV14
D: TRBD2
size: .
J: TRBJ2-3
CDR3: CASSPPLSGNTQYF
DNA: TGTGCCAGCAGCCCCCCTTTGAGCGGGAATACGCAGTATTTT

V: TRBV5-1
D: TRBD2
size: .
J: TRBJ2-2
CDR3: CASSPGGEAGELFF
DNA: TGCGCCAGCAGCCCTGGGGGGGAAGCCGGGGAGCTGTTTTTT